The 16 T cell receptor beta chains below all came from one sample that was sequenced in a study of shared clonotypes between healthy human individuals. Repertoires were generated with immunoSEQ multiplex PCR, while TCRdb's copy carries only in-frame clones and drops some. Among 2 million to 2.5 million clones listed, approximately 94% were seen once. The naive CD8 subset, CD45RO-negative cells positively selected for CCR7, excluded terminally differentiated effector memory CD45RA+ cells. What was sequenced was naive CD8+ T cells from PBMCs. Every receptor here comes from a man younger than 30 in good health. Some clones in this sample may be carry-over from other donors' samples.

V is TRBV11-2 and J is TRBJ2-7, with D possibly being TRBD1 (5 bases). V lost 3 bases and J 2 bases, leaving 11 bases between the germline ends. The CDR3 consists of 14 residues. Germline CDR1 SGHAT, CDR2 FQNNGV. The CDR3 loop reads CASSFDRDPYEQYF. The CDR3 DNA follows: TGTGCCAGCAGCTTCGACAGAGACCCCTACGAGCAGTACTTC. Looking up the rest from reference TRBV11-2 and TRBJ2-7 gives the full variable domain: EAGVAQSPRYKIIEKRQSVAFWCNPISGHATLYWYQQILGQGPKLLIQFQNNGVVDDSQLPKDRFSAERLKGVDSTLKIQPAKLEDSAVYLCASSFDRDPYEQYFGPGTRLTVT.

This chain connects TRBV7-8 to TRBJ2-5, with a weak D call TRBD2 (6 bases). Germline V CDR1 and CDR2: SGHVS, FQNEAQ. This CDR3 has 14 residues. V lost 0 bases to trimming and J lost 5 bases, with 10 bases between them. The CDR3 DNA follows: TGTGCCAGCAGCTTAGCGGCGGGATCGGAGACCCAGTACTTC. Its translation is CASSLAAGSETQYF.

In nucleotides, the CDR3 is TGTGCCAGCTTAAGTAGGGACGGCTCTGGTGGGGCCAACGTCCTGACTTTC. Its translation is CASLSRDGSGGANVLTF. The chain is built from TRBV19 and TRBJ2-6, with D perhaps assigned TRBD1 or TRBD2 (5 bases each). Germline V CDR1 and CDR2: LNHDA, SQIVND (reference sequence). The CDR3 extends over 17 amino acids. V was trimmed by 9 bases and J by 3 bases, leaving 21 bases between them.

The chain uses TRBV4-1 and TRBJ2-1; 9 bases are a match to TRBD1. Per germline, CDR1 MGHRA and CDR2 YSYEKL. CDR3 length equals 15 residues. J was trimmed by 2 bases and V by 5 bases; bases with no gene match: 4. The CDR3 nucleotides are TGCGCCAGCAGCTCTGGGACAGGGCCCTACAATGAGCAGTTCTTC. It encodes CASSSGTGPYNEQFF.

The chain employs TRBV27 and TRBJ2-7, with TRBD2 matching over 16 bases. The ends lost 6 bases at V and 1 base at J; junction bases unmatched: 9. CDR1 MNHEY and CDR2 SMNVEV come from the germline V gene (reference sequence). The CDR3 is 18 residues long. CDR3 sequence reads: CASRSLPGLAGGSYEQYF. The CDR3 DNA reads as TGTGCCAGCAGATCACTACCGGGACTAGCGGGAGGGTCCTACGAGCAGTACTTC.

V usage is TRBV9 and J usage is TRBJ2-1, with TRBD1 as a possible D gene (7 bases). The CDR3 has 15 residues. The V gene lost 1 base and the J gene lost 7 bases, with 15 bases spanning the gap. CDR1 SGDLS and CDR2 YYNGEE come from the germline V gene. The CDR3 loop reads CASSVHWTGGNEQFF. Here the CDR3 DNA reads TGTGCCAGCAGCGTACATTGGACAGGAGGGAATGAGCAGTTCTTC.

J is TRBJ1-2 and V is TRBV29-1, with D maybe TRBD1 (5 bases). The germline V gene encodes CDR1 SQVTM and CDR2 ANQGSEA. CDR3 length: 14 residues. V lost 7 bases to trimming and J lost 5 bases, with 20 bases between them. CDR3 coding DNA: TGCAGCGCCACCGGGGGGGGTGACATATATGGCTACACCTTC. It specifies CSATGGGDIYGYTF.

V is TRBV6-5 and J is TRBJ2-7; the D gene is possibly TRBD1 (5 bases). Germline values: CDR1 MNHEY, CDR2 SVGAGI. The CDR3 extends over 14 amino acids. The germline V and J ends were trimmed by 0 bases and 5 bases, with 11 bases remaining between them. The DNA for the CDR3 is TGTGCCAGCAGTTACTCCGCAGGGTCTAACGAGCAGTACTTC. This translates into CASSYSAGSNEQYF.

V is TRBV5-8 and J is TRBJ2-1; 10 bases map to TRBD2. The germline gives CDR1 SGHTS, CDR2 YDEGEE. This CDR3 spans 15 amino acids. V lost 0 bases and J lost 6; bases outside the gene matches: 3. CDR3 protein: CASSLGTSGTNEQFF. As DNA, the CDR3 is TGTGCCAGCAGCTTGGGGACTAGCGGCACCAATGAGCAGTTCTTC.

The CDR3 here is CASSVGVHYEQYF. The DNA for the CDR3 is TGTGCCAGCAGCGTAGGGGTGCACTACGAGCAGTACTTC. The chain recombines TRBV9 with TRBJ2-7; D remains ambiguous. This CDR3 has 13 residues. Germline assignment: CDR1 SGDLS and CDR2 YYNGEE. V lost 0 bases to trimming and J lost 3 bases, with 7 bases between them.

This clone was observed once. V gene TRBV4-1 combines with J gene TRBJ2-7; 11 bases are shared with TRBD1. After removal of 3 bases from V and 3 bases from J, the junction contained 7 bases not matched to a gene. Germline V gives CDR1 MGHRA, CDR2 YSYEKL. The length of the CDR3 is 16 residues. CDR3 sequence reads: CASSQGDRGIIYEQYF. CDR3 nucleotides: TGCGCCAGCAGCCAGGGGGACAGGGGGATCATCTACGAGCAGTACTTC.

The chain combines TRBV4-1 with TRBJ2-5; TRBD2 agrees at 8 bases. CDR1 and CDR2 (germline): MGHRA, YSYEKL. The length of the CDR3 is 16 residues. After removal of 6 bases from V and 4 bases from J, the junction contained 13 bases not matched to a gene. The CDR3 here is CASRQLGAGGLETQYF. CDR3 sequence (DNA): TGCGCCAGCAGACAACTGGGGGCGGGAGGTTTAGAGACCCAGTACTTC.

CDR3 bases: TGTGCCAGCAGTGAAGGCCTGGCGGCTCGTGAAAAACTGTTTTTT. This gives the protein CASSEGLAAREKLFF. The rearrangement links TRBV2 to TRBJ1-4; D gene ambiguous. V was shortened by 1 base and J by 7 bases, with 13 bases between the two germline ends. The CDR3 contains 15 residues. Per the germline V gene, CDR1 is SNHLY and CDR2 is FYNNEI.

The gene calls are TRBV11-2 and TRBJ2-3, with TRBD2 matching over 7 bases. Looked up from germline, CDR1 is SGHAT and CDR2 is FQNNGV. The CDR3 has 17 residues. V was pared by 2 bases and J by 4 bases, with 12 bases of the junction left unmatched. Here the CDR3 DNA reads TGTGCCAGCAGCTTACATGGGGGGGAGGGCCATTCAGATACGCAGTATTTT. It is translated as CASSLHGGEGHSDTQYF.

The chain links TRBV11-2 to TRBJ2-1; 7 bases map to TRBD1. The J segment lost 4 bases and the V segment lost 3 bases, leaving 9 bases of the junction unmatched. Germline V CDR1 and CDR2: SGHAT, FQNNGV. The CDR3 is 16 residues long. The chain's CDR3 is CASSFLTRGLYNEQFF. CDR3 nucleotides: TGTGCCAGCAGCTTCTTAACTAGGGGGCTTTACAATGAGCAGTTCTTC.

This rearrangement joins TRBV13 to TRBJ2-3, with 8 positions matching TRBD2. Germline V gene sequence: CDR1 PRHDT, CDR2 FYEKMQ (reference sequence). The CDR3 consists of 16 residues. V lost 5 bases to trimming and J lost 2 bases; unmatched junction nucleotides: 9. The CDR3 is CASSPSGGLLTDTQYF. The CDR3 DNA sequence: TGTGCCAGCAGCCCATCGGGGGGGCTGCTCACAGATACGCAGTATTTT.